This T cell receptor (beta chain) was sequenced for a study of cytotoxic CD8 clonotypes in ibrutinib-treated CLL. Across the whole study: Of a cohort that held roughly eleven relapsed/refractory and some 14 treatment-naive patients, some 17 were IGHV unmutated. General observations from the study: With treatment, public clonotypes, which were uncommon, either contracted or remained stable.

Sequencing used immunoSEQ multiplex PCR; TCRdb keeps in-frame clones, though not all of them. The sample shows some 130,000 clones, 70% to 80% of them seen only once. This CDR3 has 15 amino acids. Deletions cut 5 bases from V and 5 bases from J, with 18 bases between. The V gene's germline CDR1 is LNHDA and CDR2 SQIVND (reference sequence). This clone showed up just a few times. Its specificity is unknown. The sequenced sample was PBMCs, obtained after 24 months of ibrutinib treatment. The TCR comes from a human donor with chronic lymphocytic leukemia. V gene TRBV19 combines with J gene TRBJ2-5; D possibly uses TRBD1 or TRBD2 (6 bases each). In DNA form, the CDR3 reads TGTGCCAGTAGTGTCGCTTCCAGGGGAGGCGAGACCCAGTACTTC. Its protein product is CASSVASRGGETQYF.